The present entry profiles one T cell receptor (beta chain) with its context. A single count supports this clone. Its antigen is not yet known. Base qualities are missing; no much larger clone stands one base away. The CDR3 regions of human TCRbeta chains were subjected to immunosequencing. Concerning the study's data processing: TCRs in the repertoires were matched against a reference library of SARS-CoV-2-specific TCRs that had been generated with the MIRA antigen-specificity platform. Breadth was defined as the fraction of unique TCRs that were SARS-CoV-2-associated. Depth was defined as the fraction of total T cells that were SARS-CoV-2-associated. Using the MIRA data, every spike-specific TCR was mapped to the spike region that the TCR reacted to and assigned to either a CD4 or a CD8 class. Log10-transformed breadth and depth values were compared by one-way ANOVA with Sidak's multiple comparisons tests. TCRdb holds this immuneACCESS table with in-frame rearrangements only. Some clones are missing; in checked studies, unresolved V genes explain under half, and the rest has no known cause. The DNA was the basis for D and trimming; V, J and clone size are from that table. The sample table holds more than 70,000 clones, of which roughly 88% were seen once. The top ten constitute around 17% of the sample.

Via the germline V gene (reference sequence), CDR1 is DFQATT and CDR2 SNEGSKA. The junction shows trimming of 3 bases on V and 9 bases on J, and the gene matches do not reach 8 bases of it. The CDR3, cysteine through phenylalanine, is 13 amino acids long. Only CDR3 DNA remains: 39 bases, in frame from the first base. The meaning of the sample's time point label: baseline before first vaccination. Vaccinee samples were obtained from the UK trials COV001 and COV002, which included a single-blind randomized controlled phase 2/3 trial of AZD1222 (ChAdOx1 nCoV-19) in healthy adults. For TCRbeta chain sequencing, PBMC samples were collected from trial participants at day 0 and at day 28 after the second dose. The data are from a study of T cell responses to AZD1222 COVID-19 vaccine (dated by TCRdb to the early 2020s). Background on the whole study: AZD1222 recipients with second doses at about 4 weeks or about 12 weeks were pooled, because spike-specific TCR depth and breadth did not differ between schedules. A total of just over 230 trial participants underwent TCR sequencing, of whom 207 received two doses of AZD1222 and about 25 received two doses of the MenACWY control vaccine. Trial participants were enrolled into age subgroups of 18-55, 56-69 and 70-plus years, which contained around 140, 26 and 57 TCR-sequenced participants, respectively.

General conclusions and limits of the study: In the small 56-69-year group, the increase in depth fell short of significance, most likely because of low power. Because no samples from the day 14 peak response were available, repertoires could be characterized only after the peak T cell response. CD4 TCRs associated with the vaccine covered the entire spike protein, and the dominant responses were in regions 160-218 and 743-854. Most participants were white British and females outnumbered males, and the authors suggested that clonal diversity may have been underestimated. Conclusions about previously exposed vaccinees were limited because only six AZD1222 recipients were SARS-CoV-2 seropositive at baseline. After two AZD1222 doses, both the breadth and the depth of spike-specific TCRs were significantly higher than at day 0 and than in MenACWY recipients. Nearly half of unique spike-specific TCRs reportedly recognized epitopes outside regions mutated in the B.1.351 and B.1.1.7 variants.

Sequenced here: peripheral blood, sampled on day 0 of AZD1222 vaccination. The sequence derives from an adult in good health. The sequence joins TRBV20-1 to TRBJ2-1; 7 nucleotides in the junction match TRBD2. The CDR3 here reads CSASWAGAAEQFF. The sequence in DNA is TGCAGTGCTAGTTGGGCGGGAGCGGCTGAGCAGTTCTTC.